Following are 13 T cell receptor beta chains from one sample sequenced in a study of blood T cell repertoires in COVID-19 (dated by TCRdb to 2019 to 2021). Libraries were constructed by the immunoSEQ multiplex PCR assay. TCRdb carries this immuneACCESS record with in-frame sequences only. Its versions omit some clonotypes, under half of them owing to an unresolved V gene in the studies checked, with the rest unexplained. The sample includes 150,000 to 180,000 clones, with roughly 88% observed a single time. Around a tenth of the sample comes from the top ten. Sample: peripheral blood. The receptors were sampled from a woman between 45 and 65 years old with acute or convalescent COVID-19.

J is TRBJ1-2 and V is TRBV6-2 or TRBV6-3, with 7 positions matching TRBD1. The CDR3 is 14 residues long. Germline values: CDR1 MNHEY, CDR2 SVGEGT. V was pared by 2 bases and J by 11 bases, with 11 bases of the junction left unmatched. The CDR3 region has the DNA TGTGCCAGCAGTTACGCGGGGACAGAATTACGATACACCTTC. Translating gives CASSYAGTELRYTF.

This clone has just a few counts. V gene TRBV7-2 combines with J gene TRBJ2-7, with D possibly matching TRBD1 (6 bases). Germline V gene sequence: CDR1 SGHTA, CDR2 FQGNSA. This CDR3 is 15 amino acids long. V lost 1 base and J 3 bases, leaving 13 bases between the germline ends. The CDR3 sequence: CASSLGPDSVYEQYF. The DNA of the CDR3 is TGTGCCAGCAGCTTAGGTCCGGACAGTGTCTACGAGCAGTACTTC.

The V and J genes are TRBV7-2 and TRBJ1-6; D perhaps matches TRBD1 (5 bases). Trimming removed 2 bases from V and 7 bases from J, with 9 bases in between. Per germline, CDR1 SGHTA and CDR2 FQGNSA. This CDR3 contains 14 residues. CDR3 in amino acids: CASSLTGFNSPLHF. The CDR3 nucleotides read TGTGCCAGCAGCTTAACAGGCTTCAATTCACCCCTCCACTTT.

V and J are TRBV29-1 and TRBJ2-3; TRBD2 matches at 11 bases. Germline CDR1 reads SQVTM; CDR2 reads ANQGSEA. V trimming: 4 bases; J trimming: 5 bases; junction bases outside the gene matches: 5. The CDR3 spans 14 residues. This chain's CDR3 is CSVGTSGPEDTQYF. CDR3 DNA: TGCAGCGTTGGGACTAGCGGGCCCGAAGATACGCAGTATTTT.

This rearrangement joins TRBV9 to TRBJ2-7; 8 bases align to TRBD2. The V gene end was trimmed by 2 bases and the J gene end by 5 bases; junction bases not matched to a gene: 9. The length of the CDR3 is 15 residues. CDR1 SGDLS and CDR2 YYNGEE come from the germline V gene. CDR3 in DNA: TGTGCCAGCAGCGTTTTCGGGGGGGCCGAAGACGAGCAGTACTTC. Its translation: CASSVFGGAEDEQYF. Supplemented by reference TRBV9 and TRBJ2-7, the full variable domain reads DSGVTQTPKHLITATGQRVTLRCSPRSGDLSVYWYQQSLDQGLQFLIQYYNGEERAKGNILERFSAQQFPDLHSELNLSSLELGDSALYFCASSVFGGAEDEQYFGPGTRLTVT.

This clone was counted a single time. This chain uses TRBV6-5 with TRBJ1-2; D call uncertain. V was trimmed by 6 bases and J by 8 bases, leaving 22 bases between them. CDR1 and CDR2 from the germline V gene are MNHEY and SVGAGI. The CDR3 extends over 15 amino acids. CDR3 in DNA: TGTGCCAGCAGCTACGAGGCCCGGCGGTTTCAAGGCTACACCTTC. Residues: CASSYEARRFQGYTF.

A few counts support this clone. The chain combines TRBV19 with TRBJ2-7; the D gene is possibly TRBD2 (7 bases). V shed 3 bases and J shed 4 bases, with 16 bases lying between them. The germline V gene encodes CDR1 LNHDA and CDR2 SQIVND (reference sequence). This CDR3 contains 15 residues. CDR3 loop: CASSIGGANLYEQYF. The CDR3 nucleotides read TGTGCCAGTAGTATTGGGGGGGCTAATTTATACGAGCAGTACTTC.

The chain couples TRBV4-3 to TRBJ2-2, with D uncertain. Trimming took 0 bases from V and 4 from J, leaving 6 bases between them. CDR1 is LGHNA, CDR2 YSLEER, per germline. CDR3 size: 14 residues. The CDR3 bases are TGCGCCAGCAGCCAAGACGCGGTCACCGGGGAGCTGTTTTTT. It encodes CASSQDAVTGELFF.

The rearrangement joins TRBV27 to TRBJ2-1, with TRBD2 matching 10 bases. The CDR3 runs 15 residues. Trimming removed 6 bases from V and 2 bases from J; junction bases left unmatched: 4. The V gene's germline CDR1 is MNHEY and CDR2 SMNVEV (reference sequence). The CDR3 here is CASRRTSGAYNEQFF. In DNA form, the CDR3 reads TGTGCCAGCAGACGGACTAGCGGAGCCTACAATGAGCAGTTCTTC.

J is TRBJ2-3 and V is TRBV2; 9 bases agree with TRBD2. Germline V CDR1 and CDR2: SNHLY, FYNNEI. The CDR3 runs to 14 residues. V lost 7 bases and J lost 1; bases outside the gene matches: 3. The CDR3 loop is CASTWTSGTDTQYF. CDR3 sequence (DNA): TGTGCCAGCACTTGGACTAGCGGCACAGATACGCAGTATTTT.

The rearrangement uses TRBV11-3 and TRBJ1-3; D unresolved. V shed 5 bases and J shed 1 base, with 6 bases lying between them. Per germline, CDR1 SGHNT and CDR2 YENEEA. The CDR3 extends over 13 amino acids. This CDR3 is CASSDLSGNTIYF. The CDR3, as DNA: TGTGCCAGCAGCGATCTATCTGGAAACACCATATATTTT.

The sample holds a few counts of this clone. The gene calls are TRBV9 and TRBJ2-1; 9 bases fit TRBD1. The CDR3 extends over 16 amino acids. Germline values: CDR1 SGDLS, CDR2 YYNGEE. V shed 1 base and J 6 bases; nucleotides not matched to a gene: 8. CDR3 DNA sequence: TGTGCCAGCAGCGTACCCACCGGGACAGGGACCAATGAGCAGTTCTTC. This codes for CASSVPTGTGTNEQFF.

Here the CDR3 reads CASRTQGPRDTQYF. CDR3 DNA sequence: TGTGCCAGCAGGACACAGGGGCCGCGTGATACGCAGTATTTT. The J gene is TRBJ2-3, the V gene TRBV28, with 7 bases lining up with TRBD1. Germline V gene lookup returns CDR1 MDHEN and CDR2 SYDVKM. With 6 bases clipped from V and 6 bases from J, the junction kept 9 bases outside the gene matches. The length of the CDR3 is 14 residues. The variable domain in full, with the rest retrieved from reference TRBV28 and TRBJ2-3, is DVKVTQSSRYLVKRTGEKVFLECVQDMDHENMFWYRQDPGLGLRLIYFSYDVKMKEKGDIPEGYSVSREKKERFSLILESASTNQTSMYLCASRTQGPRDTQYFGPGTRLTVL.